One and the same sample provided the 21 T cell receptor beta chains below, sequenced in a study of cytomegalovirus exposure and HLA in healthy donors. Amplification used 60 Vbeta primers and 13 Jbeta primers. Repertoires were generated with immunoSEQ multiplex PCR, while TCRdb's copy carries only in-frame clones and drops some. The table includes 150,000 to 200,000 clones, approximately 85% detected once. The source material was PBMCs. The source is a woman aged 45-60 years in good health and CMV-seronegative.

The chain uses TRBV7-9 and TRBJ1-5; possible D gene TRBD1, 6 bases. CDR1 and CDR2 from the germline V gene are SEHNR and FQNEAQ (reference sequence). This CDR3 comprises 13 residues. Trimming removed 8 bases at V and 4 bases at J, with 12 bases between. The CDR3 is CASAGTTNQPQHF. DNA for the CDR3: TGTGCCAGCGCCGGGACAACTAATCAGCCCCAGCATTTT.

The rearrangement joins TRBV6-1 to TRBJ1-6; D not certain. The CDR3 extends over 15 amino acids. CDR1 and CDR2 (germline): MNHNS, SASEGT. The V gene lost 3 bases and the J gene lost 5 bases, with 11 bases spanning the gap. This CDR3 is CASSDGSGNNSPLHF. The CDR3 region has the DNA TGTGCCAGCAGTGATGGCTCGGGGAATAATTCACCCCTCCACTTT.

The chain is built from TRBV6-5 and TRBJ2-1; 7 bases fit TRBD1. The V gene end was trimmed by 6 bases and the J gene end by 1 base; junction bases not matched to a gene: 6. There are 15 residues in the CDR3. Germline CDR1 and CDR2: MNHEY and SVGAGI. CDR3 nucleotides: TGTGCCAGCAGACCCGACAGGGCTTCCTACAATGAGCAGTTCTTC. Translation gives CASRPDRASYNEQFF.

CDR3 sequence: CASSYSTSGTEQYF. The CDR3 DNA sequence: TGTGCCAGCAGTTACTCGACTAGCGGTACCGAGCAGTACTTC. J is TRBJ2-7 and V is TRBV6-5, with 9 bases identical to TRBD2. The V gene's germline CDR1 is MNHEY and CDR2 SVGAGI. The V gene end was trimmed by 0 bases and the J gene end by 6 bases; junction bases not matched to a gene: 3. The CDR3 totals 14 residues.

V gene TRBV5-1 combines with J gene TRBJ2-2; D may be TRBD1 (7 bases). CDR1 SGHRS and CDR2 YFSETQ come from the germline V gene. The germline V and J ends were trimmed by 5 bases and 5 bases, with 16 bases remaining between them. This CDR3 spans 15 amino acids. The CDR3 spells CASRIQGGGTGELFF. The CDR3 nucleotides read TGCGCCAGCAGGATTCAGGGGGGTGGAACCGGGGAGCTGTTTTTT. Full variable domain (remainder filled in from reference TRBV5-1 and TRBJ2-2): KAGVTQTPRYLIKTRGQQVTLSCSPISGHRSVSWYQQTPGQGLQFLFEYFSETQRNKGNFPGRFSGRQFSNSRSEMNVSTLELGDSALYLCASRIQGGGTGELFFGEGSRLTVL.

V usage is TRBV7-8 and J usage is TRBJ2-1; TRBD2 aligns across 9 bases. The V segment lost 3 bases and the J segment 4 bases; nucleotides outside the gene matches: 1. The germline V gene has CDR1 SGHVS and CDR2 FQNEAQ. The CDR3 extends over 14 amino acids. Here the CDR3 DNA reads TGTGCCAGCAGCTTTAGCGGGAGTTACAATGAGCAGTTCTTC. This sequence encodes CASSFSGSYNEQFF.

The V and J genes are TRBV27 and TRBJ1-6, with 9 bases matching TRBD1. The germline V gene has CDR1 MNHEY and CDR2 SMNVEV (reference sequence). The CDR3 sequence is 21 residues long. Germline trimming cut 3 bases from V and 0 bases from J; bases unmatched to any gene: 15. The CDR3 here is CASSFAQTGGGWGSYNSPLHF. As DNA, the CDR3 is TGTGCCAGCAGTTTCGCTCAAACAGGGGGCGGTTGGGGCTCCTATAATTCACCCCTCCACTTT.

The V and J genes are TRBV6-1 and TRBJ2-1; TRBD2 matches at 10 bases. The CDR3 is 15 residues long. After removal of 5 bases from V and 6 bases from J, the junction contained 7 bases not matched to a gene. Germline CDR1 and CDR2: MNHNS and SASEGT. The CDR3 loop reads CASSLSGGGPNEQFF. The CDR3 bases are TGTGCCAGCAGTTTAAGCGGGGGGGGGCCCAATGAGCAGTTCTTC.

The rearrangement links TRBV5-1 to TRBJ2-3; tentative D call: TRBD1 (5 bases). The V end was cut by 5 bases, the J end by 6 bases, with 16 bases between. Germline V gives CDR1 SGHRS, CDR2 YFSETQ. The CDR3 is 14 amino acids. DNA of the CDR3: TGCGCCAGCAGGTATAGGACACTAATGGATACGCAGTATTTT. Its translation: CASRYRTLMDTQYF.

The count of this clone is one. The chain links TRBV4-3 to TRBJ2-1, with D possibly being TRBD2 (7 bases). The V gene's germline CDR1 is LGHNA and CDR2 YSLEER. Trimming took 4 bases from V and 6 from J, leaving 28 bases between them. CDR3 length: 19 residues. CDR3 amino acids: CASSPHSQGPSGSGNEQFF. CDR3 in DNA: TGCGCCAGCAGCCCGCATTCCCAGGGGCCTAGCGGAAGTGGCAATGAGCAGTTCTTC.

The chain carries TRBV2 and TRBJ1-1; D ambiguous. Trimming shortened V by 5 bases and J by 2 bases, and 6 bases separated the two germline ends. CDR3 length: 12 residues. Germline V gives CDR1 SNHLY, CDR2 FYNNEI. The CDR3 DNA reads as TGTGCCAGCAGTTTAGAAAACACTGAAGCTTTCTTT. Its protein is CASSLENTEAFF.

This chain connects TRBV4-1 to TRBJ2-2, with TRBD2 matching 13 bases. The ends lost 0 bases at V and 1 base at J; junction bases unmatched: 11. From germline, CDR1 is MGHRA and CDR2 YSYEKL. The length of the CDR3 is 21 residues. The CDR3 loop reads CASSQDFGTSGTWGNTGELFF. The DNA of the CDR3 is TGCGCCAGCAGCCAAGATTTCGGGACTAGCGGGACCTGGGGGAACACCGGGGAGCTGTTTTTT.

The V gene is TRBV25-1, the J gene TRBJ2-5; the D gene is possibly TRBD1 (6 bases). The CDR3 contains 16 residues. Trimming took off 3 bases at V and 0 bases at J, with 14 bases between the two ends. Per the germline V gene, CDR1 is MGHDK and CDR2 is SYGVNS. Written as DNA, the CDR3 is TGTGCCAGCAGTGAGGGGCAGGGGTTTTACCAAGAGACCCAGTACTTC. Residues: CASSEGQGFYQETQYF.

This clone was seen a single time. The same CDR3 is also encoded by other DNA sequences in this sample. This sequence joins TRBV28 and TRBJ2-1; D is unclear. The germline V and J ends were trimmed by 3 bases and 3 bases, with 6 bases remaining between them. The CDR3 is 13 residues long. The germline V gene has CDR1 MDHEN and CDR2 SYDVKM. The CDR3 here is CASSFRGYNEQFF. CDR3 DNA: TGTGCCAGCAGTTTCAGAGGCTACAATGAGCAGTTCTTC.

The chain joins TRBV28 to TRBJ2-7, with a tentative D call TRBD2 (5 bases). The germline V gene has CDR1 MDHEN and CDR2 SYDVKM. This CDR3 region has 16 residues. With 5 bases removed from V and 1 base from J, the gap between germline ends came to 18 bases. The CDR3: CASSPPQTTQSYEQYF. The CDR3 DNA follows: TGTGCCAGCAGTCCTCCTCAGACTACTCAATCCTACGAGCAGTACTTC.

The table lists this clone with a few counts. This chain links TRBV18 with TRBJ2-3, with 7 bases fitting TRBD1. Germline lookup yields CDR1 KGHSH and CDR2 LQKENI. Germline trimming cut 2 bases from V and 4 bases from J; bases unmatched to any gene: 9. This CDR3 is 16 amino acids long. The CDR3 nucleotides read TGTGCCAGCTCACCAGGGACAGTAGCTTTGGCAGATACGCAGTATTTT. The encoded protein is CASSPGTVALADTQYF.

This chain connects TRBV28 to TRBJ2-7; D is unclear. Germline V gene lookup returns CDR1 MDHEN and CDR2 SYDVKM. The CDR3 has 13 amino acids. Between the trimmed V and J ends, which lost 1 base and 3 bases, there was a span of 7 bases. Here the CDR3 DNA reads TGTGCCAGCAGTTTATCCCCCAGCTACGAGCAGTACTTC. Its translation: CASSLSPSYEQYF. Variable domain in full (rest from reference TRBV28 and TRBJ2-7): DVKVTQSSRYLVKRTGEKVFLECVQDMDHENMFWYRQDPGLGLRLIYFSYDVKMKEKGDIPEGYSVSREKKERFSLILESASTNQTSMYLCASSLSPSYEQYFGPGTRLTVT.

The genes are TRBV2 and TRBJ2-5; D is uncertain. The CDR3 extends over 14 amino acids. Germline V lookup: CDR1 SNHLY, CDR2 FYNNEI. The V end was cut by 2 bases, the J end by 2 bases, with 9 bases between. CDR3 coding DNA: TGTGCCAGCAGTGAAACGTCAGTACAAGAGACCCAGTACTTC. Translated, it gives CASSETSVQETQYF.

The chain has TRBV4-3 and TRBJ2-4, with D maybe TRBD2 (5 bases). With 0 bases removed from V and 5 bases from J, the gap between germline ends came to 11 bases. CDR1 LGHNA and CDR2 YSLEER come from the germline V gene. CDR3 size: 15 residues. The CDR3 region is CASSQDGMGENIQYF. The CDR3 DNA reads as TGCGCCAGCAGCCAAGACGGGATGGGAGAAAACATTCAGTACTTC.

The gene calls are TRBV9 and TRBJ1-1; D may be TRBD1 (5 bases). Germline assignment: CDR1 SGDLS and CDR2 YYNGEE. This CDR3 has 15 amino acids. V lost 4 bases to trimming and J lost 4 bases, with 17 bases between them. This CDR3 is CASSFRFSGITEAFF. Here the CDR3 DNA reads TGTGCCAGCAGCTTCAGATTTTCAGGGATCACTGAAGCTTTCTTT. Looking up the rest from reference TRBV9 and TRBJ1-1 gives the full variable domain: DSGVTQTPKHLITATGQRVTLRCSPRSGDLSVYWYQQSLDQGLQFLIQYYNGEERAKGNILERFSAQQFPDLHSELNLSSLELGDSALYFCASSFRFSGITEAFFGQGTRLTVV.

The chain employs TRBV27 and TRBJ2-6; D is unresolved. The CDR3 length is 14 residues. Germline CDR1 and CDR2: MNHEY and SMNVEV (reference sequence). The V end lost 5 bases, the J end lost 0 bases, and 5 bases lay between the germline ends. CDR3 in amino acids: CASSRSSGANVLTF. CDR3 in DNA: TGTGCCAGCAGTCGTAGCTCTGGGGCCAACGTCCTGACTTTC.